This T cell receptor beta chain appears in the sequencing data of a study of blood T cells in healthy people across ages. PCR was performed a second time for roughly 6 to 12 cycles using a sample-barcoded 5' primer and a J-beta primer mix. A single record per CDR3 protein comes from TCRdb applying MiXCR to the 5' RACE reads. The table has some 1,500,000 distinct CDR3 sequences, approximately 42% seen once. As to this clonotype: A clone one base away is much larger, so this may be a read error.

This CDR3 is built from 12 residues. The germline V gene has CDR1 SGHRS and CDR2 YFSETQ. This receptor was identified in a woman younger than 35 in good health. The genes are TRBV5-1 and TRBJ2-1, with TRBD2 matching 7 bases. Gene TRBJ2-7 matches the end of the DNA better, so the J call may be wrong. Sequencing was performed on blood. This CDR3 is CASSRDYNEQYF. The CDR3 coding sequence is TGCGCCAGCAGCCGGGACTACAATGAGCAGTACTTC.